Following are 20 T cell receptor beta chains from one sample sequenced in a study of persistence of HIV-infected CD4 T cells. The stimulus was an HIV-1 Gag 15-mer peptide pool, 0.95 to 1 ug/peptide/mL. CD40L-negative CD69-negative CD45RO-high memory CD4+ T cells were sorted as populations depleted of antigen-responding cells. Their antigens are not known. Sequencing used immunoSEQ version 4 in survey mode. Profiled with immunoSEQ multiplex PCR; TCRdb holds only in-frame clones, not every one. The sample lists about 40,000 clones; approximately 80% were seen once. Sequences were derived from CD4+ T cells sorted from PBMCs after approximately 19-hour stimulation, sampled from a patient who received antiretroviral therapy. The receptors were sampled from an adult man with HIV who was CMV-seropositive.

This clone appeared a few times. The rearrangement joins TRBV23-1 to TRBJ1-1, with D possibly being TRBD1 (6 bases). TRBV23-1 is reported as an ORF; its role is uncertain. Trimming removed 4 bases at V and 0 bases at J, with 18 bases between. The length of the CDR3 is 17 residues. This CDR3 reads CASSLPGGYFMNTEAFF. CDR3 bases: TGCGCCAGCAGTCTTCCCGGGGGCTACTTCATGAACACTGAAGCTTTCTTT.

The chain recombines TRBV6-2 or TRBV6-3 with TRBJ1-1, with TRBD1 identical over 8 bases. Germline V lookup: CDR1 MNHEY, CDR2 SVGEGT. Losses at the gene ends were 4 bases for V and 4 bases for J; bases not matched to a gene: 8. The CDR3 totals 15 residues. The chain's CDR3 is CASSLPQGVGTEAFF. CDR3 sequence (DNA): TGTGCCAGCAGTTTACCACAGGGGGTCGGCACTGAAGCTTTCTTT.

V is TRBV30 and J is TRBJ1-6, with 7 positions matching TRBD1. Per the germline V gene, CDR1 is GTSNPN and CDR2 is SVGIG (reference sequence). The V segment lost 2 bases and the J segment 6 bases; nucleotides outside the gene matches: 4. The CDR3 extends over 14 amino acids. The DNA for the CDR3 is TGTGCCTGGAGTACAGGGGCCGTTAATTCACCCCTCCACTTT. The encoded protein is CAWSTGAVNSPLHF.

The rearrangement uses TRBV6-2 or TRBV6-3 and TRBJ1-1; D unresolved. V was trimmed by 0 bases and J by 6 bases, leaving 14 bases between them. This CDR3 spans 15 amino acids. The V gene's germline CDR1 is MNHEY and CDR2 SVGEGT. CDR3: CASSYSIVGKAEAFF. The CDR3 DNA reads TGTGCCAGCAGTTACTCGATTGTCGGCAAGGCTGAAGCTTTCTTT.

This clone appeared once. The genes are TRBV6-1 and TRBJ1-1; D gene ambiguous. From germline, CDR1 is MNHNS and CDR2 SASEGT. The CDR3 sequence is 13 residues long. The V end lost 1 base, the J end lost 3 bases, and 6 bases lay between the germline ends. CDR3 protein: CASSEEVYTEAFF. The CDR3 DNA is TGTGCCAGCAGTGAAGAGGTTTACACTGAAGCTTTCTTT.

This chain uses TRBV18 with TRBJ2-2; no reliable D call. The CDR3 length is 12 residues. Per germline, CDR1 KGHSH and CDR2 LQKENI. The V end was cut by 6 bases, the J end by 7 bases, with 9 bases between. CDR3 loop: CASSSQIGELFF. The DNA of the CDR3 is TGTGCCAGCTCTAGTCAGATCGGGGAGCTGTTTTTT. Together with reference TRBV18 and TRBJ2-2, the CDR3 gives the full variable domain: NAGVMQNPRHLVRRRGQEARLRCSPMKGHSHVYWYRQLPEEGLKFMVYLQKENIIDESGMPKERFSAEFPKEGPSILRIQQVVRGDSAAYFCASSSQIGELFFGEGSRLTVL.

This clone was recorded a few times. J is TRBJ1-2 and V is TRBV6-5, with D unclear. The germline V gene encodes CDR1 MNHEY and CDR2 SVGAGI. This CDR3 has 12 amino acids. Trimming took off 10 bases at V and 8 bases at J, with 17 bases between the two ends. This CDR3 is CATWGGPKGYTF. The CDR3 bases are TGTGCCACCTGGGGAGGGCCCAAGGGCTACACCTTC.

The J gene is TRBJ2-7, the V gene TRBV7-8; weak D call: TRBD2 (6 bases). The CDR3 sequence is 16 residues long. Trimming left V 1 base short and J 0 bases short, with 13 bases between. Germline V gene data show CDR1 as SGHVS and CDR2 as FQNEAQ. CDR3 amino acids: CASSLVVAVSSYEQYF. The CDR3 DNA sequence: TGTGCCAGCAGCTTAGTTGTAGCGGTGAGCTCCTACGAGCAGTACTTC.

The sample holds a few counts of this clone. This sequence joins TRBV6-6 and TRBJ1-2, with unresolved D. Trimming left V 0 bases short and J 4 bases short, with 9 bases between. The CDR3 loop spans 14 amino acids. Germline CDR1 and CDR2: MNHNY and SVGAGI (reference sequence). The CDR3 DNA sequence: TGTGCCAGCAGTTACTCGGGCCAGGTCTATGGCTACACCTTC. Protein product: CASSYSGQVYGYTF.

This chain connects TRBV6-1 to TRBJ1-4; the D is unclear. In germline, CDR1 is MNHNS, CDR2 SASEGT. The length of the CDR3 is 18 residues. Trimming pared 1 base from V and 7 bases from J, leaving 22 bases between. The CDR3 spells CASSEVGLGSRMGEKLFF. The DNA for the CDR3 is TGTGCCAGCAGTGAAGTAGGACTCGGTTCTAGGATGGGTGAAAAACTGTTTTTT.

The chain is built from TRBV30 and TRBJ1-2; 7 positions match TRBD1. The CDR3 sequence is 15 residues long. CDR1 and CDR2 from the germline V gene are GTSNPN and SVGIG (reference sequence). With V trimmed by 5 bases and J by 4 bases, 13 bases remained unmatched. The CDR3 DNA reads TGTGCCTGGGCCGGACAGGCCCTTAACCTCTATGGCTACACCTTC. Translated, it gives CAWAGQALNLYGYTF. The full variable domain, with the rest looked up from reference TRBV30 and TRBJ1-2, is SQTIHQWPATLVQPVGSPLSLECTVEGTSNPNLYWYRQAAGRGLQLLFYSVGIGQISSEVPQNLSASRPQDRQFILSSKKLLLSDSGFYLCAWAGQALNLYGYTFGSGTRLTVV.

CDR3 loop: CASSAGQGMTDTQYF. CDR3 bases: TGTGCCAGCAGCGCCGGACAGGGGATGACAGATACGCAGTATTTT. V usage is TRBV6-4 and J usage is TRBJ2-3; 9 bases align to TRBD1. CDR1 MRHNA and CDR2 SNTAGT come from the germline V gene. The CDR3 is 15 residues long. J was trimmed by 3 bases and V by 6 bases; bases with no gene match: 7.

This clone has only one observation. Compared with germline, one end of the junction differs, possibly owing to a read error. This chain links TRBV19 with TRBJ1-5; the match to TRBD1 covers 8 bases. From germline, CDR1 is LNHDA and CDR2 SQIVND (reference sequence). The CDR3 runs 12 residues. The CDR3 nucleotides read TGTGCCTGTAGGAACAGGGGGCAGCCCCAGCATTTT. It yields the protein CACRNRGQPQHF.

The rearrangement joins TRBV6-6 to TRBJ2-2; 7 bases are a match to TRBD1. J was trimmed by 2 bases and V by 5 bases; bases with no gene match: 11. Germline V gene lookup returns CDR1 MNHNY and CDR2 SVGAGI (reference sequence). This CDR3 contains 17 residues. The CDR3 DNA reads TGTGCCAGCAGTCGGGCTCCCGGGACAGTCAACACCGGGGAGCTGTTTTTT. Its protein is CASSRAPGTVNTGELFF.

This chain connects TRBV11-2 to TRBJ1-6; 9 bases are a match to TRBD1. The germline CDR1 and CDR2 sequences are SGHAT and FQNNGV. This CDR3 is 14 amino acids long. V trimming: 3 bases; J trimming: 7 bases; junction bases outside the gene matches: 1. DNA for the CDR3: TGTGCCAGCAGCTTGGGACAGGGCAATTCACCCCTCCACTTT. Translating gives CASSLGQGNSPLHF. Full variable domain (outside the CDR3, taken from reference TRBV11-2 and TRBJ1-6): EAGVAQSPRYKIIEKRQSVAFWCNPISGHATLYWYQQILGQGPKLLIQFQNNGVVDDSQLPKDRFSAERLKGVDSTLKIQPAKLEDSAVYLCASSLGQGNSPLHFGNGTRLTVT.

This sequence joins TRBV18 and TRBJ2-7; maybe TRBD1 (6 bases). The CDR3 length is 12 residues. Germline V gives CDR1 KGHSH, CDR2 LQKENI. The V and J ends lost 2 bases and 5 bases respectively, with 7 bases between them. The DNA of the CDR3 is TGTGCCAGCTCACCAGGGGGCGACGAGCAGTACTTC. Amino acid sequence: CASSPGGDEQYF.

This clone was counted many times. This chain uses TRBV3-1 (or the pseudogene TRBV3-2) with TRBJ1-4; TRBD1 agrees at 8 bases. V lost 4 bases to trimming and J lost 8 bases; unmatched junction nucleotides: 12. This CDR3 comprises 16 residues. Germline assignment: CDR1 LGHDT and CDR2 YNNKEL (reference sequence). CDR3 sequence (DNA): TGTGCCAGCAGCCCGACCCCGACAGGGGTAAAAGAAAAACTGTTTTTT. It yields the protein CASSPTPTGVKEKLFF.

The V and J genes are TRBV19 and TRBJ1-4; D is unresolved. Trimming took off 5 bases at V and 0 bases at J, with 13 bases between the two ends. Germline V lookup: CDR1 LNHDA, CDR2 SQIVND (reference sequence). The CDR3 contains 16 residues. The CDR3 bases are TGTGCCAGTAGTCTGGGTGATCTACCAACTAATGAAAAACTGTTTTTT. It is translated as CASSLGDLPTNEKLFF. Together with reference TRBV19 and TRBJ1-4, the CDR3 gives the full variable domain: DGGITQSPKYLFRKEGQNVTLSCEQNLNHDAMYWYRQDPGQGLRLIYYSQIVNDFQKGDIAEGYSVSREKKESFPLTVTSAQKNPTAFYLCASSLGDLPTNEKLFFGSGTQLSVL.

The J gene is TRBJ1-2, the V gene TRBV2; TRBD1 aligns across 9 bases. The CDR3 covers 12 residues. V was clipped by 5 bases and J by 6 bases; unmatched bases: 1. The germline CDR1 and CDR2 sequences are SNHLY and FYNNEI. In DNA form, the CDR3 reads TGTGCCAGCAGTAGGACAGGGGATGGCTACACCTTC. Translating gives CASSRTGDGYTF.

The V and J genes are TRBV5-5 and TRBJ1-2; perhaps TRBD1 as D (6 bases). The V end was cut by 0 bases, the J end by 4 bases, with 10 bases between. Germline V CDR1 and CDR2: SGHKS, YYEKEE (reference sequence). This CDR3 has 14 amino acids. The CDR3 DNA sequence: TGTGCCAGCAGCTTGGAATGGGGGCCCTATGGCTACACCTTC. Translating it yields CASSLEWGPYGYTF.